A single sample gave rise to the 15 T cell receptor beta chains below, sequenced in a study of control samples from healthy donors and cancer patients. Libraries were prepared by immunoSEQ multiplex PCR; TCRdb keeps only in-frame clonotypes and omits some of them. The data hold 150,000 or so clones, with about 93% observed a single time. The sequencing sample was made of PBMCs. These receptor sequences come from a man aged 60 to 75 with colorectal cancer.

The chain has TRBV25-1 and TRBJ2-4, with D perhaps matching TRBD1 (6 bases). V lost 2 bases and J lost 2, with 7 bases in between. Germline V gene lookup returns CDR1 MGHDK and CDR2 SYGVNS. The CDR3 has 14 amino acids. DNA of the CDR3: TGTGCCAGCAGTGAAGGGGGCACCAAAAACATTCAGTACTTC. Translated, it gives CASSEGGTKNIQYF.

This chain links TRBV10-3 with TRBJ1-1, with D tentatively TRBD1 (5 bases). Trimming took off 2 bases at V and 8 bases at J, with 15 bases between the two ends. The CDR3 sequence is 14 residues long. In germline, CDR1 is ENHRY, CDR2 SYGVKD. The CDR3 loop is CAISEPRRGPEAFF. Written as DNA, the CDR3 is TGTGCCATCAGTGAGCCCAGGAGGGGTCCAGAAGCTTTCTTT.

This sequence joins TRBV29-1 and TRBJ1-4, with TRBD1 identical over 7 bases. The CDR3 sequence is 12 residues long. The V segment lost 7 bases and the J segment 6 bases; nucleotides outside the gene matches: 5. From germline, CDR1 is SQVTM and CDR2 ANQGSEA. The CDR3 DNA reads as TGCAGCGCGACAGGGTATGATGAAAAACTGTTTTTT. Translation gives CSATGYDEKLFF.

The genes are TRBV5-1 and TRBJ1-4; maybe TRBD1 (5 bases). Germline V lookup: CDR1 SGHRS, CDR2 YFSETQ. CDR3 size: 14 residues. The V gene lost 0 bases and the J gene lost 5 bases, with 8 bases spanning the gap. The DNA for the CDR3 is TGCGCCAGCAGCTTGGCAGGGAACAATGAAAAACTGTTTTTT. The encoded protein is CASSLAGNNEKLFF.

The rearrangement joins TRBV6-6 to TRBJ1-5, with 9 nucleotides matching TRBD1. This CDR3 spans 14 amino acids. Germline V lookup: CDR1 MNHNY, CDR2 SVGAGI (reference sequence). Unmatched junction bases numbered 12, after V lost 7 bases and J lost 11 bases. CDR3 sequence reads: CASTRTGDTSTQHF. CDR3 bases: TGTGCCAGCACCAGGACAGGGGATACCAGTACCCAGCATTTT.

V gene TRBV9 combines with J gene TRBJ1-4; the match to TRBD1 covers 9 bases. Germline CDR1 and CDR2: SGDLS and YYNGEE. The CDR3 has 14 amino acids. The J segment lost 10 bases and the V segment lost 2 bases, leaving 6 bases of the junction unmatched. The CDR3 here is CASSVGQGRGKLFF. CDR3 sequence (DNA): TGTGCCAGCAGCGTGGGACAGGGCAGGGGAAAACTGTTTTTT.

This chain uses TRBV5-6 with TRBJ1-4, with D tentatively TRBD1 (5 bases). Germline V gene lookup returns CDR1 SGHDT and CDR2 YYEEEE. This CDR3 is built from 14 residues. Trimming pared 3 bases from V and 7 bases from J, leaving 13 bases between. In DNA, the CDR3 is TGTGCCAGCAGCTCCCCAGGGTTTAGTGAAAAACTGTTTTTT. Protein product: CASSSPGFSEKLFF.

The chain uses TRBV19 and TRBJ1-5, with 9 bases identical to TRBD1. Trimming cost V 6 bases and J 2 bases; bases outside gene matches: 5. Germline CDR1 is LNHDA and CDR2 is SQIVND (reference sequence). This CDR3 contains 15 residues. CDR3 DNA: TGTGCCAGTAGACCCGACAGGGGGGGCAATCAGCCCCAGCATTTT. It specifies CASRPDRGGNQPQHF.

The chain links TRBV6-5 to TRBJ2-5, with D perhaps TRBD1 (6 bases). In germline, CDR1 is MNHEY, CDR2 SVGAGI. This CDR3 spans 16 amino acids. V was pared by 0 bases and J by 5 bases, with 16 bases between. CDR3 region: CASSYSGAVGRETQYF. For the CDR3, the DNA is TGTGCCAGCAGTTACTCGGGGGCCGTGGGTAGGGAGACCCAGTACTTC.

CDR3 coding DNA: TGTGCCAGCAGTACCTCGGGGGGTGGGACGCAGTATTTT. It encodes CASSTSGGGTQYF. The rearrangement uses TRBV12-3 or TRBV12-4 and TRBJ2-3; 7 bases are a match to TRBD2. The V gene end was trimmed by 5 bases and the J gene end by 9 bases; junction bases not matched to a gene: 8. The CDR3 sequence is 13 residues long.

The CDR3 spells CATSDSRYNEQFF. In DNA, the CDR3 is TGTGCCACCAGTGACTCGAGATACAATGAGCAGTTCTTC. This chain connects TRBV24-1 to TRBJ2-1, with D unresolved. The CDR3 loop spans 13 amino acids. Germline V lookup: CDR1 KGHDR, CDR2 SFDVKD. Trimming cost V 4 bases and J 4 bases, with 7 bases left between them.

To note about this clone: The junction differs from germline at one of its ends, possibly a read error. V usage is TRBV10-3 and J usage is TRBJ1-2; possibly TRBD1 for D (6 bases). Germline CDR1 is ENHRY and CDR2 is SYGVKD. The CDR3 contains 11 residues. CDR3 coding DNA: TGTGCCATCAGTGATCGGGACAACCCGCGCTTC. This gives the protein CAISDRDNPRF.

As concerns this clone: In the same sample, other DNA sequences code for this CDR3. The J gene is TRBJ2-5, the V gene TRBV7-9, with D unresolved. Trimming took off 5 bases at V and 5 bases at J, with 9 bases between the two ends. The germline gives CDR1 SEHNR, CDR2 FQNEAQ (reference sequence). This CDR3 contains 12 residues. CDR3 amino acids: CASSPRAETQYF. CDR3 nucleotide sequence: TGTGCCAGCAGCCCCAGAGCGGAGACCCAGTACTTC.

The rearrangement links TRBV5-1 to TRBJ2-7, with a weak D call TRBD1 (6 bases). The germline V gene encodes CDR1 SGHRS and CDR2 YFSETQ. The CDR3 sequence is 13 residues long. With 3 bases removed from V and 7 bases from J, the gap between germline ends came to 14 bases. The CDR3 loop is CASSSQGTEEQYF. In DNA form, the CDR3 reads TGCGCCAGCAGCTCCCAGGGGACGGAAGAGCAGTACTTC. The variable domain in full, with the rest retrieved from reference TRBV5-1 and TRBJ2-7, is KAGVTQTPRYLIKTRGQQVTLSCSPISGHRSVSWYQQTPGQGLQFLFEYFSETQRNKGNFPGRFSGRQFSNSRSEMNVSTLELGDSALYLCASSSQGTEEQYFGPGTRLTVT.

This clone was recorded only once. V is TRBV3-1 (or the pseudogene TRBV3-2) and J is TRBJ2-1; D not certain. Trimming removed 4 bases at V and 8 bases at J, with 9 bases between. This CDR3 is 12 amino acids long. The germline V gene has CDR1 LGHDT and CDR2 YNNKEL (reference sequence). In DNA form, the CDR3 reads TGTGCCAGCAGCCCTACTTACTATGAGCAGTTCTTC. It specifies CASSPTYYEQFF.